Below, 31 T cell receptor beta chains from the same sample are listed, as sequenced in a study of PD-1 blockade in classical Hodgkin lymphoma. The time point here: cycle 4 day 1 (C4D1), after 6 weeks of nivolumab. After autologous stem cell transplantation all patients relapsed, and prior brentuximab vedotin exposure differed between cohorts. Sequencing used immunoSEQ multiplex PCR; TCRdb keeps in-frame clones, though not all of them. The sample includes roughly 86,000 clones, about 83% of them seen just once. Sequencing used peripheral blood mononuclear cells (PBMCs), obtained before the fourth cycle of nivolumab. These receptors were collected from a human donor with classical Hodgkin lymphoma.

The chain couples TRBV19 to TRBJ2-7; D remains unclear. The V end was cut by 5 bases, the J end by 6 bases, with 11 bases between. Germline-derived CDR1 and CDR2 are LNHDA and SQIVND (reference sequence). This CDR3 has 12 residues. CDR3 loop: CASSPGTLEQYF. The CDR3 region has the DNA TGTGCCAGTAGTCCAGGAACCCTCGAGCAGTACTTC.

The gene calls are TRBV10-3 and TRBJ2-3; tentatively, D is TRBD1 (6 bases). Between the trimmed V and J ends, which lost 9 bases and 6 bases, there was a span of 13 bases. The germline gives CDR1 ENHRY, CDR2 SYGVKD. This CDR3 contains 12 residues. CDR3 in amino acids: CAIRTVGDTQYF. CDR3 DNA: TGTGCCATTCGGACAGTTGGGGATACGCAGTATTTT.

The chain is built from TRBV2 and TRBJ2-1, with 12 bases fitting TRBD2. V was clipped by 4 bases and J by 9 bases; unmatched bases: 4. Germline V lookup: CDR1 SNHLY, CDR2 FYNNEI. The CDR3 is 14 amino acids. The CDR3 nucleotides are TGTGCCAGCAGTGCGGCTAGCGGGAGGGGTGAGCAGTTCTTC. Amino acids: CASSAASGRGEQFF.

The rearrangement joins TRBV7-9 to TRBJ2-1; 10 bases align to TRBD2. Trimming took 3 bases from V and 5 from J; bases not matched to a gene: 1. The CDR3 consists of 14 residues. Germline CDR1 SEHNR, CDR2 FQNEAQ (reference sequence). CDR3: CASSFLAGDNEQFF. In nucleotides, the CDR3 is TGTGCCAGCAGCTTTCTAGCGGGGGACAATGAGCAGTTCTTC. Using reference TRBV7-9 and TRBJ2-1 for the parts outside the CDR3, the full variable domain is DTGVSQNPRHKITKRGQNVTFRCDPISEHNRLYWYRQTLGQGPEFLTYFQNEAQLEKSRLLSDRFSAERPKGSFSTLEIQRTEQGDSAMYLCASSFLAGDNEQFFGPGTRLTVL.

J is TRBJ2-7 and V is TRBV29-1; TRBD1 matches at 9 bases. This CDR3 region has 13 residues. The V and J ends lost 8 bases and 3 bases, in that order; junction bases with no gene match: 8. Germline V gives CDR1 SQVTM, CDR2 ANQGSEA. The CDR3 spells CSYRGTGLYEQYF. CDR3 in DNA: TGCAGCTACCGGGGGACAGGGCTCTACGAGCAGTACTTC.

The V call is TRBV5-1, the J call TRBJ2-2; 9 bases line up with TRBD1. Per germline, CDR1 SGHRS and CDR2 YFSETQ. The CDR3 totals 15 residues. Trimming took 0 bases from V and 5 from J; bases not matched to a gene: 2. CDR3 in amino acids: CASSLDRGQTGELFF. CDR3 in DNA: TGCGCCAGCAGCTTGGACAGGGGGCAAACCGGGGAGCTGTTTTTT.

This chain joins TRBV4-3 and TRBJ2-1; 8 bases map to TRBD2. The CDR3 is 16 amino acids. The germline CDR1 and CDR2 sequences are LGHNA and YSLEER. V was pared by 0 bases and J by 3 bases, with 4 bases of the junction left unmatched. CDR3 loop: CASSQDLGGGYNEQFF. Here the CDR3 DNA reads TGCGCCAGCAGCCAAGATCTCGGGGGGGGCTACAATGAGCAGTTCTTC.

This rearrangement joins TRBV6-5 to TRBJ2-2, with 8 bases matching TRBD2. In germline, CDR1 is MNHEY, CDR2 SVGAGI. Unmatched junction bases numbered 7, after V lost 6 bases and J lost 7 bases. This CDR3 comprises 14 residues. The CDR3 region is CASRPGGLGGELFF. In nucleotides, the CDR3 is TGTGCCAGCAGGCCGGGAGGGCTTGGCGGGGAGCTGTTTTTT.

This rearrangement joins TRBV4-1 to TRBJ2-5; maybe TRBD2 (6 bases). V was trimmed by 4 bases and J by 5 bases, leaving 17 bases between them. The CDR3 is made up of 15 amino acids. Germline CDR1 is MGHRA and CDR2 is YSYEKL. The CDR3 DNA reads as TGCGCCAGCAGCCTATACGGGGGTGGCGGCGAGACCCAGTACTTC. Amino acid sequence: CASSLYGGGGETQYF.

On this clone: At one boundary the junction diverges from the germline segment, which might be a read error. The gene calls are TRBV9 and TRBJ2-7, with TRBD2 matching over 14 bases. This CDR3 is built from 14 residues. Germline V gene lookup returns CDR1 SGDLS and CDR2 YYNGEE. CDR3 nucleotide sequence: TGTGCCAGCAGCGATGGGACTAGCGGGAGACCTGTGGACTTC. Translation gives CASSDGTSGRPVDF.

The chain carries TRBV10-3 and TRBJ2-7, with TRBD2 identical over 11 bases. Germline CDR1 reads ENHRY; CDR2 reads SYGVKD. The CDR3 runs to 15 residues. J was trimmed by 5 bases and V by 0 bases; bases with no gene match: 3. The CDR3 DNA is TGTGCCATCAGTGAGTCTACTAGCGGGAGAGACGAGCAGTACTTC. Protein sequence: CAISESTSGRDEQYF.

This clone was detected once. The gene calls are TRBV19 and TRBJ2-3; 7 bases align to TRBD2. The germline gives CDR1 LNHDA, CDR2 SQIVND (reference sequence). The CDR3 has 14 residues. V gave up 6 bases and J gave up 1 base; unmatched junction bases: 4. CDR3 amino acids: CASRGLAGTDTQYF. In nucleotides, the CDR3 is TGTGCCAGTAGGGGGCTAGCGGGCACAGATACGCAGTATTTT.

This chain connects TRBV2 to TRBJ2-3; a weak D match, TRBD1 (5 bases). Trimming left V 6 bases short and J 5 bases short, with 9 bases between. Germline assignment: CDR1 SNHLY and CDR2 FYNNEI. The CDR3 consists of 12 residues. The CDR3 region has the DNA TGTGCCAGCAGAGGGGCCGGAGATACGCAGTATTTT. It specifies CASRGAGDTQYF.

The chain links TRBV2 to TRBJ2-1; TRBD2 matches at 10 bases. With V trimmed by 4 bases and J by 5 bases, 8 bases remained unmatched. The germline CDR1 and CDR2 sequences are SNHLY and FYNNEI. The length of the CDR3 is 16 residues. In DNA, the CDR3 is TGTGCCAGCAGTGTTTCCCCTAGCGGGGGAGACAATGAGCAGTTCTTC. This encodes CASSVSPSGGDNEQFF. The whole variable domain, remainder taken from reference TRBV2 and TRBJ2-1, is EPEVTQTPSHQVTQMGQEVILRCVPISNHLYFYWYRQILGQKVEFLVSFYNNEISEKSEIFDDQFSVERPDGSNFTLKIRSTKLEDSAMYFCASSVSPSGGDNEQFFGPGTRLTVL.

The V and J genes are TRBV9 and TRBJ2-3, with D tentatively TRBD2 (5 bases). The V end was cut by 3 bases, the J end by 4 bases, with 12 bases between. This CDR3 contains 14 residues. The V gene's germline CDR1 is SGDLS and CDR2 YYNGEE. The CDR3 reads CASSALARADTQYF. The CDR3 DNA is TGTGCCAGCAGCGCTCTAGCACGCGCAGATACGCAGTATTTT.

The J gene is TRBJ2-7, the V gene TRBV5-4; D not certain. Germline V CDR1 and CDR2: SGHNT, YYREEE (reference sequence). The CDR3 has 14 residues. V gave up 0 bases and J gave up 5 bases, with 12 bases separating them. Here the CDR3 reads CASSLEVATNEQYF. Here the CDR3 DNA reads TGTGCCAGCAGCTTGGAAGTGGCCACCAACGAGCAGTACTTC.

The CDR3 DNA reads TGTGCCAGCAGCGTAGGGACTAGTTTTCTAGATACGCAGTATTTT. As protein: CASSVGTSFLDTQYF. The gene calls are TRBV9 and TRBJ2-3; 7 positions agree with TRBD2. Trimming removed 0 bases from V and 5 bases from J; junction bases left unmatched: 6. The length of the CDR3 is 15 residues. From germline, CDR1 is SGDLS and CDR2 YYNGEE.

This chain joins TRBV10-3 and TRBJ2-3, with 8 bases fitting TRBD2. This CDR3 comprises 14 residues. CDR1 ENHRY and CDR2 SYGVKD come from the germline V gene. V dropped 3 bases and J dropped 3; count of bases not matched to a gene: 2. CDR3 sequence reads: CAISEREGTDTQYF. The CDR3 DNA follows: TGTGCCATCAGTGAACGGGAGGGAACAGATACGCAGTATTTT.

The chain couples TRBV7-9 to TRBJ2-3; the D is unclear. Germline assignment: CDR1 SEHNR and CDR2 FQNEAQ (reference sequence). The CDR3 has 14 residues. With 5 bases removed from V and 0 bases from J, the gap between germline ends came to 9 bases. CDR3 residues: CASSLEISTDTQYF. In nucleotides, the CDR3 is TGTGCCAGCAGCCTTGAGATAAGCACAGATACGCAGTATTTT.

The chain recombines TRBV10-3 with TRBJ2-1; the D is unclear. This CDR3 spans 14 amino acids. Germline loops: CDR1 ENHRY, CDR2 SYGVKD. Trimming stripped 2 bases from V and 5 bases from J, with 10 bases between. The CDR3 DNA sequence: TGTGCCATCAGTGAGATGGGCGCAGACAATGAGCAGTTCTTC. This translates into CAISEMGADNEQFF.

The J gene is TRBJ2-5, the V gene TRBV19; tentatively, D is TRBD1 (6 bases). In germline, CDR1 is LNHDA, CDR2 SQIVND (reference sequence). The V end lost 4 bases, the J end lost 5 bases, and 11 bases lay between the germline ends. This CDR3 has 13 residues. The CDR3 DNA sequence: TGTGCCAGTAGTACAGCAGGGGTGGAGACCCAGTACTTC. It codes for CASSTAGVETQYF. Supplemented by reference TRBV19 and TRBJ2-5, the full variable domain reads DGGITQSPKYLFRKEGQNVTLSCEQNLNHDAMYWYRQDPGQGLRLIYYSQIVNDFQKGDIAEGYSVSREKKESFPLTVTSAQKNPTAFYLCASSTAGVETQYFGPGTRLLVL.

The chain is built from TRBV18 and TRBJ2-1; 8 bases agree with TRBD2. V trimming: 1 base; J trimming: 10 bases; junction bases outside the gene matches: 3. Germline V CDR1 and CDR2: KGHSH, LQKENI. CDR3 size: 13 residues. CDR3 sequence reads: CASSPQREREQFF. The CDR3 DNA is TGTGCCAGCTCACCACAGCGGGAGAGGGAGCAGTTCTTC. Together with reference TRBV18 and TRBJ2-1, the CDR3 gives the full variable domain: NAGVMQNPRHLVRRRGQEARLRCSPMKGHSHVYWYRQLPEEGLKFMVYLQKENIIDESGMPKERFSAEFPKEGPSILRIQQVVRGDSAAYFCASSPQREREQFFGPGTRLTVL.

The sample holds a few counts of this clone. This chain uses TRBV4-2 with TRBJ1-5; no reliable D call. CDR1 and CDR2 from the germline V gene are LGHNA and YNFKEQ. The CDR3 covers 13 residues. V lost 4 bases to trimming and J lost 6 bases, with 10 bases between them. In nucleotides, the CDR3 is TGTGCCAGCAGCCCCCAAACGGGTCAGCCCCAGCATTTT. This gives the protein CASSPQTGQPQHF.

The chain joins TRBV28 to TRBJ2-5; D gene ambiguous. This CDR3 has 12 residues. Germline loops: CDR1 MDHEN, CDR2 SYDVKM. Between the trimmed V and J ends, which lost 4 bases and 5 bases, there was a span of 8 bases. CDR3 in amino acids: CASSYLGETQYF. For the CDR3, the DNA is TGTGCCAGCAGTTACTTGGGGGAGACCCAGTACTTC.

This clone was observed many times. This rearrangement joins TRBV29-1 to TRBJ2-7, with 11 positions matching TRBD2. J lost 4 bases, V lost 5 bases, and 16 bases had no gene match. Germline V gene lookup returns CDR1 SQVTM and CDR2 ANQGSEA. The length of the CDR3 is 17 residues. The CDR3 nucleotides are TGCAGCGTTCCAATACGTTCTACTAGCGGGAGAGGGTACGAGCAGTACTTC. Protein sequence: CSVPIRSTSGRGYEQYF.

V and J are TRBV7-2 and TRBJ1-2; 7 bases are shared with TRBD1. The CDR3 loop spans 14 amino acids. Germline CDR1 reads SGHTA; CDR2 reads FQGNSA. J lost 6 bases, V lost 4 bases, and 8 bases had no gene match. This chain's CDR3 is CASSSRWQGDGYTF. The CDR3 DNA follows: TGTGCCAGCAGCTCCAGATGGCAGGGGGATGGCTACACCTTC.

The J gene is TRBJ2-1, the V gene TRBV5-4, with no clear D. The CDR3 length is 12 residues. Per germline, CDR1 SGHNT and CDR2 YYREEE (reference sequence). V was shortened by 0 bases and J by 11 bases, with 9 bases between the two germline ends. This chain's CDR3 is CASSLGTRQQFF. The CDR3 region has the DNA TGTGCCAGCAGCTTGGGGACCAGGCAGCAGTTCTTC. Looking up the rest from reference TRBV5-4 and TRBJ2-1 gives the full variable domain: ETGVTQSPTHLIKTRGQQVTLRCSSQSGHNTVSWYQQALGQGPQFIFQYYREEENGRGNFPPRFSGLQFPNYSSELNVNALELDDSALYLCASSLGTRQQFFGPGTRLTVL.

The chain links TRBV12-5 to TRBJ2-1, with TRBD2 as a possible D gene (6 bases). The germline V gene encodes CDR1 LGHNT and CDR2 FRNRAP. V lost 5 bases to trimming and J lost 15 bases, with 14 bases between them. The CDR3 consists of 11 residues. The CDR3 reads CASGVPGERFF. DNA of the CDR3: TGTGCTAGTGGTGTTCCGGGGGAACGGTTCTTC.

J is TRBJ1-5 and V is TRBV9; D ambiguous. The germline V gene encodes CDR1 SGDLS and CDR2 YYNGEE. The CDR3 loop spans 15 amino acids. The V end lost 0 bases, the J end lost 3 bases, and 10 bases lay between the germline ends. The CDR3 DNA reads TGTGCCAGCAGCGTAGATTGGAGTCACAATCAGCCCCAGCATTTT. It encodes CASSVDWSHNQPQHF.

The chain couples TRBV6-1 to TRBJ2-1; 14 nucleotides align to TRBD2. There are 16 residues in the CDR3. The ends lost 2 bases at V and 6 bases at J; junction bases unmatched: 3. Germline CDR1 and CDR2: MNHNS and SASEGT. The CDR3: CASSETGTSGGNEQFF. The CDR3 coding sequence is TGTGCCAGCAGTGAAACCGGGACTAGCGGGGGCAATGAGCAGTTCTTC.

This clone has more than one count but fewer than ten. This chain joins TRBV19 and TRBJ2-5, with 7 bases fitting TRBD2. Germline V gene lookup returns CDR1 LNHDA and CDR2 SQIVND (reference sequence). Trimming at V came to 6 bases and at J to 3 bases, leaving 7 bases not matched to a gene. The CDR3 contains 14 residues. CDR3: CASRSEAGKETQYF. CDR3 nucleotide sequence: TGTGCCAGTAGGTCGGAAGCGGGGAAAGAGACCCAGTACTTC.